This paragraph covers one T cell receptor (beta chain) sequence. It has no known antigen specificity. No per-base quality is available; no much larger clone lies one base away. Relative to germline, V is 0 bases shorter and J is 3 bases shorter, with 16 bases between their ends. Based on the germline V gene, the CDR1 and CDR2 sequences are SGHRS and YFSETQ. The CDR3 covers 16 residues, taking in both the cysteine and the phenylalanine. CDR3 DNA only is kept here, 48 bases in frame from base 1. Library prep was done by the immunoSEQ multiplex PCR assay. For the multiplex PCR, a mixture combining 60 forward primers for TCR Vbeta segments and 13 reverse primers for TCR Jbeta segments was used. The CDR3 region of rearranged TCR beta genes was amplified from genomic DNA by a multiplex PCR assay. On the Illumina HiSeq System, the amplified TCR beta libraries were sequenced as 87-base-pair reads. In the original analysis: In a later analysis, some 80 million unique TCR beta chains were counted across the approximately 640 repertoires, and roughly 11 million of these chains were shared by at least two donors. Raw reads were error-corrected and collapsed into unique sequences by a nearest-neighbor algorithm in which closely related sequences were merged to remove PCR and sequencing errors. V, D and J gene segments were assigned by aligning CDR3 sequences to IMGT reference sequences. For a sequence to be retained, a match of at least six nucleotides to both a V gene segment and a J gene segment was required. Rearrangements were classified as productive when the CDR3 lacked stop codons and remained in frame with V and J, and all other rearrangements were classified as non-productive. CDR3 was defined by IMGT convention, running from the second conserved V-encoded cysteine to the conserved J-encoded phenylalanine. Sequences without an unambiguous match to a single V gene segment were excluded from the earlier analysis of about 640 of the donors. In an earlier analysis of about 590 of the donors, a V segment was called functional when productive rearrangements were above 56.7%, and segregating when the standard deviation between donors exceeded 5%. A statistical classification framework was built for diagnosing cytomegalovirus status from the catalog of TCR beta chain sequences. In a later analysis, TCR nucleotide sequences were compared against IMGT/GENE-DB human TR gene sequences so that V and J genes could be assigned. A later analysis assigned CDR3 sequences and most-parsimonious VDJ recombination scenarios with the TCRdist pipeline. A later analysis defined each TCR beta chain by its CDR3 amino acid sequence plus V-gene family, and excluded reads lacking a unique V-gene family. A later analysis removed several hundred highly shared, low-generation-probability nucleotide sequences to deal with suspected cross-contamination and a sequencing artifact. In a later analysis, a clonal expansion index was calculated for each public chain from normalized within-repertoire ranks of inferred template counts. A later analysis computed generation probabilities with a VDJ recombination model fitted to out-of-frame rearrangements, and checked the results against IGoR. Hypergeometric tests were used in a later analysis to score TCR-TCR, TCR-HLA and TCR-CMV co-occurrence, with a repertoire-size bias correction applied to the TCR pairs. To estimate false discovery rates, a later analysis permuted the HLA or CMV assignments 20 times. In a later analysis, co-occurring TCRs were grouped with DBSCAN, and TCRdist sequence similarity was added when clustering was performed within HLA-allele-positive subsets. Repertoires with fewer than 30,000 or more than 120,000 public chains were left out of co-occurrence clustering, as were a handful of repertoires with anomalous nucleotide sharing. Drawn from immuneACCESS, this table holds only the in-frame rearrangements with V and J called that TCRdb kept. Clones are partly lost; checked studies trace under half to an unresolved V gene and leave the rest unexplained. Clone size and V and J calls were adopted from that table, with D and trimming inferred from the DNA. This sample comprises some 120,000 clones, roughly four fifths of them detected only once. Around 2% of the sample comes from the top ten.

In total, approximately 700 healthy bone marrow donors made up the cohort. All cohort members were sampled while nominally healthy, although unrecorded immune exposures were likely present. The donor tested CMV seronegative and was one of the 352 seronegative cohort members. Each donor provided a peripheral blood sample, and peripheral blood mononuclear cells were used for TCR beta sequencing. Genomic DNA was extracted from the blood cell samples with the Qiagen DNeasy Blood Extraction Kit. This sample is part of a study of cytomegalovirus exposure and HLA in healthy donors (dated by TCRdb to about 2017). The study in broad terms: An earlier analysis of some 620 of the donors reported about 300 Gb of sequence data and around 120 million unique TCR beta sequences obtained from about 200 million T cells. Roughly 300 gigabases of sequencing data and tens of millions of unique TCR sequences were included in an early release covering about 700 HLA-typed donors. The genetic ancestry cluster associated with self-reported Caucasian donors included roughly 84% of the approximately 430 genotyped donors. The study aimed to test whether signatures of past pathogen exposure could be identified by cataloging public T cell receptors. Using immunosequencing, the study profiled T cell repertoires from 500 to 800 subjects and related those repertoires to cytomegalovirus serostatus. A separate validation cohort of approximately 120 different subjects was used in addition to the approximately 670-subject first cohort. To predict cytomegalovirus infection status, the study combined high-throughput TCR immunosequencing, statistical association of individual TCRs with disease status, and machine learning. A later analysis re-examined previously published TCR beta repertoires from just over 650 donors and added high-resolution HLA genotyping to investigate patterns of TCR occurrence. Rather than using new phenotypic data, the later analysis identified candidate immune exposures from TCR beta sequences and from how often those sequences occurred across donors. In an earlier analysis of 587 of the donors, high-throughput TCR beta sequencing was used to judge whether each TCR beta V gene segment behaved as functional or pseudogenic. Donor age, sex, ethnicity and CMV serostatus were compiled alongside the repertoire data. A later genetic analysis used genome-wide SNP genotypes for about 55% of the 666 donors, treating that subset as a discovery cohort. All discovery cohort repertoires had been generated on a single sequencing platform. Class I and class II HLA loci were covered by the typing at four-digit resolution. The number of donors typed differed by locus, with roughly 629-640 for A, B, C, DRB1 and DQB1, 522 for DQA1, 606 for DPA1, and about 450 for DPB1. A few DR-DQ haplotypes were treated as single units for association and clustering because of strong linkage in the cohort. Across approximately 420 genotyped donors of the cohort, an average of about 240,000 unique TCR beta nucleotide sequences per donor were sequenced, and 15% to 20% of those sequences were non-productive. Here is what the overall study found, with its caveats: Across donors, most TCR sequences were observed very rarely, whereas some public TCRs were present in many individuals. The classifier was reported to diagnose cytomegalovirus status with high specificity and sensitivity in both the original cohort and the validation cohort. When HLA alleles, especially DR and DQ, strongly co-occurred, TCR associations were difficult to assign to individual alleles. In an earlier analysis of roughly 560 of the donors, most TCR beta V segments were observed in productive rearrangements about 87% or about 30% of the time, broadly matching IMGT annotations. Some IMGT-functional V segments, including TRBV6-2 and TRBV6-3, could not be told apart with the 87-base-pair reads, so those segments were excluded. V-gene and J-gene trimming of TCR beta chains was associated with a missense DCLRE1C variant in a later genetic analysis, and the association was replicated in an independent cohort. Because counts were too low, around 17 rarely observed V segments, including chromosome 9 orphons, were left out of the earlier analysis of over 550 of the donors. A total of some 180 TCR beta chains were listed by the study as associated with cytomegalovirus. HLA typing was unavailable for some donors at each locus, so association tests used only the typed subset. This cohort had only TCR beta chains sequenced, and the lack of alpha or paired-chain data limited which features could be detected. A group of highly shared sequence variants was considered likely to be a technical artifact of the sequencing pipeline. CMV serostatus was the only immune exposure information available for the cohort. The authors suggested that the approach could potentially be generalized to other disease states and immunological phenotypes. In a later analysis, HLA-associated TCR beta chains showed more clonal expansion and lower generation probabilities than non-associated chains that were equally common. In a later analysis, most CMV-associated TCR beta chains were found to appear HLA-restricted, with HLA associations seemingly driven largely by CMV exposure. In vitro tests confirmed that a few of the cytomegalovirus-associated TCR beta chains recognize cytomegalovirus antigens. The presence/absence analyses assumed that sequencing depth was roughly uniform across donors, and that assumption may not be true. A later analysis associated about 16,000 TCR beta sequences with specific HLA alleles at a false discovery rate of 0.05. Compared with the 666-donor mean, donors in an Asian-associated ancestry cluster had fewer N-insertions in productive TCRs, according to a later genetic analysis. Linkage disequilibrium might explain the correlated functional status among segregating V segments, but an unknown experimental factor could not be excluded. In a later analysis, several top co-occurrence clusters were reported to appear linked to parvovirus B19, influenza, CMV and Epstein-Barr virus. According to a later analysis, TCR association rates differed among HLA loci, with DRB1 alleles showing the most associated TCRs and HLA-C alleles showing the fewest. A further reported finding was that TCR beta sequences accurately predicted the HLA-A and HLA-B alleles for most subjects in the first cohort.

The clonotype comes from a man between 18 and 35 years old in good health and CMV-seronegative. The sequencing input was PBMCs. The chain joins TRBV5-1 to TRBJ2-7, with a tentative D gene TRBD1 over 6 matching bases. CDR3 sequence: CASSLDGLTGLYEQYF. The nucleotide sequence is given as TGCGCCAGCAGCTTGGATGGGTTGACAGGTCTCTACGAGCAGTACTTC.